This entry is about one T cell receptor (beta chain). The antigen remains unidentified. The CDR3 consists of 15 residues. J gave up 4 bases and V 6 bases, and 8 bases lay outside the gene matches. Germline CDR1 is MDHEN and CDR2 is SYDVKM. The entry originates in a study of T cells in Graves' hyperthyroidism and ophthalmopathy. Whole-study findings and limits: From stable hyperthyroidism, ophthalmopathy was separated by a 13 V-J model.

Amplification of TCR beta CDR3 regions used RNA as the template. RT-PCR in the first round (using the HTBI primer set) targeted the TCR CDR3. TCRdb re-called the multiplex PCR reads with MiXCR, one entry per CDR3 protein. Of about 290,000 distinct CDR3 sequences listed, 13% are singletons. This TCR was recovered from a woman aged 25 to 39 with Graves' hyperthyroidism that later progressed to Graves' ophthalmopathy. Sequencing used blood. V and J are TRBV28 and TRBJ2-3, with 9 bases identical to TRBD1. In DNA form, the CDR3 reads TGTGCCAGCAGAGGTACAGGGGGCGGGGCAGATACGCAGTATTTT. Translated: CASRGTGGGADTQYF.